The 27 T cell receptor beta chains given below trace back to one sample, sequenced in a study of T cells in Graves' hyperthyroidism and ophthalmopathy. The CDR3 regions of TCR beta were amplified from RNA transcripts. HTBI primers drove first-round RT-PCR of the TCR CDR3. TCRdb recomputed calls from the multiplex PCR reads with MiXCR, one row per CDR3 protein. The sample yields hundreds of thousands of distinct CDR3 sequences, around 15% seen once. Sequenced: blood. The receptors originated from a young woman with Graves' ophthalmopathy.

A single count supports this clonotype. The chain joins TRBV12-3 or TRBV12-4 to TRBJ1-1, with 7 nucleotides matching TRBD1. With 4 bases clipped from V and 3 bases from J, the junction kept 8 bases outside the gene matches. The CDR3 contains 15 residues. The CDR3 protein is CASSSPDRLYTEAFF. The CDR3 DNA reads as TGTGCCAGCAGTTCCCCGGACAGGCTCTACACTGAAGCTTTCTTT.

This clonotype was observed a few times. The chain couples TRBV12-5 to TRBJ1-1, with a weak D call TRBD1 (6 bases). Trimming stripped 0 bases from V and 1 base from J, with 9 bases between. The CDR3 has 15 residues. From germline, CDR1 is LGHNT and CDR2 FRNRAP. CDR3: CASGLVVGANTEAFF. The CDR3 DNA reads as TGTGCTAGTGGTTTGGTAGTGGGGGCGAACACTGAAGCTTTCTTT.

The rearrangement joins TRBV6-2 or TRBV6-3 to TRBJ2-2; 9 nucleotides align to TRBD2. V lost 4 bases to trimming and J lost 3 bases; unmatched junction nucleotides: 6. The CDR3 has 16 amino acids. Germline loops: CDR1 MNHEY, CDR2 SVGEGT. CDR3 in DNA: TGTGCCAGCAGTTCCCGCGGGAGGGGCTACACCGGGGAGCTGTTTTTT. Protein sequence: CASSSRGRGYTGELFF.

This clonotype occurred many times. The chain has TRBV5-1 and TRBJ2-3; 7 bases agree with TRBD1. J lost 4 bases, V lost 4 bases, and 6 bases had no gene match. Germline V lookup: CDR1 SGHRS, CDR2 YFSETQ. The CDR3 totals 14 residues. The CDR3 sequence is CASSPGQTADTQYF. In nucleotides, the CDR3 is TGCGCCAGCAGCCCGGGACAGACTGCAGATACGCAGTATTTT.

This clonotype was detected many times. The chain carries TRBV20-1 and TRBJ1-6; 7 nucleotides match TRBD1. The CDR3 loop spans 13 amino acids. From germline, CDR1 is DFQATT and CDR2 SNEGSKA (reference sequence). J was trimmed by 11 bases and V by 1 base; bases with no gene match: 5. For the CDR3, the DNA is TGCAGTGCTAGAGGGGCGGACAGGACACCCCTCCACTTT. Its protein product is CSARGADRTPLHF.

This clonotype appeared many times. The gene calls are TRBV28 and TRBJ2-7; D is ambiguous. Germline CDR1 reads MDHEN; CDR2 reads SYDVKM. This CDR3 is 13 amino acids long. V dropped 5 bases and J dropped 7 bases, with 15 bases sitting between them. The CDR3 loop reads CASSPRLSWEQYF. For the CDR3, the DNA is TGTGCCAGCAGTCCTAGACTGAGTTGGGAGCAGTACTTC.

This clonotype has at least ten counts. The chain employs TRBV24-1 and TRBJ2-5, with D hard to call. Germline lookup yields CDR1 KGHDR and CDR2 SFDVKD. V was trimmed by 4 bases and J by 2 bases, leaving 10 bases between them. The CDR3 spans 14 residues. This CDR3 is CATSEPNSQETQYF. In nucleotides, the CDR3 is TGTGCCACCAGTGAGCCTAACAGTCAAGAGACCCAGTACTTC.

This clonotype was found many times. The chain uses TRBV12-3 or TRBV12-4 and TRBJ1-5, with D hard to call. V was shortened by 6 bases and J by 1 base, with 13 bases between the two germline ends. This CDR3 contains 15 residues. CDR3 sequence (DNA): TGTGCCAGCAGCCCGCAACTGGTCAGCAATCAGCCCCAGCATTTT. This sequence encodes CASSPQLVSNQPQHF.

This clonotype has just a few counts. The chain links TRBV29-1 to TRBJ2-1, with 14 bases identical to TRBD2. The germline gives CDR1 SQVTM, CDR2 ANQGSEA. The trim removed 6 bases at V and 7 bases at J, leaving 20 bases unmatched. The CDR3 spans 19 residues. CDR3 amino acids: CSVCLIGTSGSWGWNEQFF. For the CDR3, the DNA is TGCAGCGTCTGTTTGATCGGGACTAGCGGGAGCTGGGGCTGGAATGAGCAGTTCTTC.

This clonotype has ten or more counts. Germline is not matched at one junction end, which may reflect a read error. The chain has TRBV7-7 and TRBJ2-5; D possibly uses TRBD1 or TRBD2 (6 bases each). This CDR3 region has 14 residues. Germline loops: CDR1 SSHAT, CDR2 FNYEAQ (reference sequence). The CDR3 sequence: CASSLDGGWETQYF. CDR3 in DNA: TGTGCTAGCAGCTTAGACGGGGGCTGGGAGACCCAGTACTTC.

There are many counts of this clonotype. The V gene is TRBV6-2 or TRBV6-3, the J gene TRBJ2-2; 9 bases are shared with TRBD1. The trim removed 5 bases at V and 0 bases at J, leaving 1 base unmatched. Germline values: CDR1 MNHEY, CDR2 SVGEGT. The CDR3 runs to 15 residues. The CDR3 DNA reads TGTGCCAGCAGTAGGGACAGGGCGAACACCGGGGAGCTGTTTTTT. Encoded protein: CASSRDRANTGELFF.

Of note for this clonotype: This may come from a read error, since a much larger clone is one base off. This chain's CDR3 is CASSYPGDSSYEQCF. The DNA of the CDR3 is TGTGCCAGCAGTTACCCAGGGGACTCATCCTACGAGCAGTGCTTC. The V gene is TRBV6-5, the J gene TRBJ2-7; D is perhaps TRBD1 or TRBD2 (6 bases each). Looked up from germline, CDR1 is MNHEY and CDR2 is SVGAGI. The CDR3 has 15 amino acids.

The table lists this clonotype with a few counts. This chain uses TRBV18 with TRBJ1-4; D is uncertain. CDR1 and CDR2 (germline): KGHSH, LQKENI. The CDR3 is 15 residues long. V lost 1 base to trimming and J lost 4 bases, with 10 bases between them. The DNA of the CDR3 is TGTGCCAGCTCACCACTTATCAGGCTTAATGAAAAACTGTTTTTT. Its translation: CASSPLIRLNEKLFF.

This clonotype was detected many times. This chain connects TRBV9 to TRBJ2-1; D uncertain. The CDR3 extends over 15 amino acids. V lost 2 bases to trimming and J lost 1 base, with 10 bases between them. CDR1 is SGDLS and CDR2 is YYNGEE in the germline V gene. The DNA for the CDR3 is TGTGCCAGCAGCGTGGCTACAGTGTCCTACAATGAGCAGTTCTTC. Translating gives CASSVATVSYNEQFF.

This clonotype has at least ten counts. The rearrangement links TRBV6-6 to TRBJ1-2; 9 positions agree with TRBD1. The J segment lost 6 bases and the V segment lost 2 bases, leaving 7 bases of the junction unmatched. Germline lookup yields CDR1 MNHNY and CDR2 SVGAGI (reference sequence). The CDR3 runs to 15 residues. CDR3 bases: TGTGCCAGCAGTTACGCAACAGGGGGCAATGATGGCTACACCTTC. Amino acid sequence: CASSYATGGNDGYTF.

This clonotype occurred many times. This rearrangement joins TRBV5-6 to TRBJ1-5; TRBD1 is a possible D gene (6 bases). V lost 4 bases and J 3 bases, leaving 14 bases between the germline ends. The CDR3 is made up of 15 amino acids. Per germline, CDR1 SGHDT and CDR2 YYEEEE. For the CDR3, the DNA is TGTGCCAGCAGCCAACGACAGGTCCCCAATCAGCCCCAGCATTTT. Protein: CASSQRQVPNQPQHF.

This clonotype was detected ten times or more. In nucleotides, the CDR3 is TGTGCCTGGAGTGTTTGGGACGGTCCCAATCAGCCCCAGCATTTT. Protein sequence: CAWSVWDGPNQPQHF. The J gene is TRBJ1-5, the V gene TRBV30; tentative D call: TRBD1 (5 bases). Trimming left V 0 bases short and J 3 bases short, with 12 bases between. This CDR3 contains 15 residues. The germline CDR1 and CDR2 sequences are GTSNPN and SVGIG (reference sequence).

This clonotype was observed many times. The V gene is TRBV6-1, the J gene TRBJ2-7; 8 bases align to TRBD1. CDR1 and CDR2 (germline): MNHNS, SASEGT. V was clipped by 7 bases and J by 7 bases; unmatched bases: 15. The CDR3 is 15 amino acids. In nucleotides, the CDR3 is TGTGCCAGCACTCTAAAAGGACAGGGCATGGGGGAGCAGTACTTC. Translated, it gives CASTLKGQGMGEQYF.

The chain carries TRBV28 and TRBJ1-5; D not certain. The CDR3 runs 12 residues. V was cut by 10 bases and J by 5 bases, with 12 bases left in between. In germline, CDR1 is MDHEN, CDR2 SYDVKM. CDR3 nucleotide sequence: TGTGCCATTCGATCTACAGATCAGCCCCAGCATTTT. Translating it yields CAIRSTDQPQHF.

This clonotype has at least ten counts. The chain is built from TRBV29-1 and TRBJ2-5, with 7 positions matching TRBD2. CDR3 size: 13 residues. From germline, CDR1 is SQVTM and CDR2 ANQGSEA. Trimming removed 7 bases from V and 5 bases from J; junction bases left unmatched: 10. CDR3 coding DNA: TGCAGCGGGGGCCGGGAGGCGGGGGAGACCCAGTACTTC. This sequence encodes CSGGREAGETQYF.

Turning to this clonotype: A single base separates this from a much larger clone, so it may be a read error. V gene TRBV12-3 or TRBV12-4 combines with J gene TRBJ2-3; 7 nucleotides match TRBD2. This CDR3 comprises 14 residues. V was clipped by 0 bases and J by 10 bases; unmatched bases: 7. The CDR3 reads CASSLAGGFNAQYF. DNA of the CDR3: TGTGCCAGCAGTTTAGCGGGGGGGTTTAATGCGCAGTATTTT.

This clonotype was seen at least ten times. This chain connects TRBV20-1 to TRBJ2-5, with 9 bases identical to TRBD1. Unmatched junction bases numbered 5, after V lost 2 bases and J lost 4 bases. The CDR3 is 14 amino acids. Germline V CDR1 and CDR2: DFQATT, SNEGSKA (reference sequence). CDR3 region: CSARTETGGETQYF. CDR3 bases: TGCAGTGCTAGAACGGAGACAGGGGGAGAGACCCAGTACTTC.

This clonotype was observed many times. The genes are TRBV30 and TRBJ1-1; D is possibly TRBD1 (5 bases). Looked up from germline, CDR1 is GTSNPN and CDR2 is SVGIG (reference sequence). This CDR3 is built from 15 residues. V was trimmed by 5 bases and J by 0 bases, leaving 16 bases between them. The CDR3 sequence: CAWGKADTVNTEAFF. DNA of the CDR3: TGTGCCTGGGGCAAGGCGGACACCGTGAACACTGAAGCTTTCTTT.

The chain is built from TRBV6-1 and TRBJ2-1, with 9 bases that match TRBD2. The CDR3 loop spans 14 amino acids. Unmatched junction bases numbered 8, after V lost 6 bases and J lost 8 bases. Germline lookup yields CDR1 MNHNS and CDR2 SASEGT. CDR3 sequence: CASSRTPSGDEQFF. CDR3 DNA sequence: TGTGCCAGCAGCAGGACCCCTAGCGGGGATGAGCAGTTCTTC.

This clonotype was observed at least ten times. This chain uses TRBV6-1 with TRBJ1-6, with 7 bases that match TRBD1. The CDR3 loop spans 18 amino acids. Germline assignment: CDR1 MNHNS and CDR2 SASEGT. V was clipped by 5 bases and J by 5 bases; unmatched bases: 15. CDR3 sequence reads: CASSRARGWSGDNSPLHF. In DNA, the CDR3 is TGTGCCAGCAGTCGGGCCAGGGGGTGGAGTGGGGATAATTCACCCCTCCACTTT.

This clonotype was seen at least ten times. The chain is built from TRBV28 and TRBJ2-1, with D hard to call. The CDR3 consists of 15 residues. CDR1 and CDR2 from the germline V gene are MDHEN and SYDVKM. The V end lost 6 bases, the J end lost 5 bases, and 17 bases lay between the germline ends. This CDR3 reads CASRSLVTPHNEQFF. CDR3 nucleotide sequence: TGTGCCAGCAGGTCCTTAGTTACCCCCCACAATGAGCAGTTCTTC.

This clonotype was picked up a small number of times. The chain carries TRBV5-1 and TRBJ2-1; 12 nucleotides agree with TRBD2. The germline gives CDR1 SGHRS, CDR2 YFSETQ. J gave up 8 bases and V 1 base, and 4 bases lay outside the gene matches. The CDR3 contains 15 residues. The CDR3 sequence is CASSLRLAGEHEQFF. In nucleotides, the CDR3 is TGCGCCAGCAGCTTGAGACTAGCGGGAGAGCATGAGCAGTTCTTC.